Below, 28 T cell receptor beta chains from the same sample are listed, as sequenced in a study of blood T cell repertoires in COVID-19. The table came from immunoSEQ multiplex PCR; TCRdb's copy has only in-frame clones and leaves some out. The sample records about 160,000 clones, 80% being singletons. Sequenced input: PBMCs or T cells enriched from blood (not recorded which). All receptors come from a woman in her sixties who had recovered from COVID-19.

This rearrangement joins TRBV6-5 to TRBJ1-6, with TRBD1 matching 10 bases. Germline values: CDR1 MNHEY, CDR2 SVGAGI. V gave up 8 bases and J gave up 7 bases; unmatched junction bases: 8. CDR3 length: 15 amino acids. The CDR3 bases are TGTGCCAGCTTGCAGACAGGGGGCGGGAATTCACCCCTCCACTTT. The encoded protein is CASLQTGGGNSPLHF.

The J gene is TRBJ2-5, the V gene TRBV18; D is perhaps TRBD1 (5 bases). V gave up 3 bases and J gave up 5 bases, with 13 bases separating them. Germline values: CDR1 KGHSH, CDR2 LQKENI. The CDR3 spans 14 residues. The CDR3 DNA is TGTGCCAGCTCACCTGGCCCAGGGTTCGAGACCCAGTACTTC. This encodes CASSPGPGFETQYF.

The chain uses TRBV5-1 and TRBJ1-2, with D tentatively TRBD1 (6 bases). The V end lost 1 base, the J end lost 7 bases, and 17 bases lay between the germline ends. The CDR3 covers 15 residues. Germline lookup yields CDR1 SGHRS and CDR2 YFSETQ. The CDR3 here is CASSLTLQGPGGYTF. DNA for the CDR3: TGCGCCAGCAGCTTGACGTTACAGGGACCGGGTGGCTACACCTTC.

The rearrangement joins TRBV27 to TRBJ2-3; TRBD1 matches at 9 bases. Germline CDR1 and CDR2: MNHEY and SMNVEV (reference sequence). Germline trimming cut 6 bases from V and 6 bases from J; bases unmatched to any gene: 10. CDR3 length: 15 residues. The CDR3 region is CASSLTGGIGDTQYF. CDR3 nucleotide sequence: TGTGCCAGCAGCCTGACAGGGGGAATTGGGGATACGCAGTATTTT.

J is TRBJ1-5 and V is TRBV27; 9 positions match TRBD1. V was pared by 3 bases and J by 6 bases, with 6 bases of the junction left unmatched. Germline V gives CDR1 MNHEY, CDR2 SMNVEV (reference sequence). The CDR3 has 15 residues. The CDR3 DNA sequence: TGTGCCAGCAGTTTTGGGACAGGGATGAGTCAGCCCCAGCATTTT. It is translated as CASSFGTGMSQPQHF.

The chain is built from TRBV4-1 and TRBJ2-3, with 8 bases aligning to TRBD2. The CDR3 has 17 residues. Germline V gene data show CDR1 as MGHRA and CDR2 as YSYEKL. The junction had 9 bases not matched to a gene; V was cut back by 2 bases and J by 2 bases. The CDR3 protein is CASSQLPTGGLTDTQYF. The CDR3 DNA follows: TGCGCCAGCAGCCAACTGCCGACGGGGGGGCTCACAGATACGCAGTATTTT.

The chain couples TRBV9 to TRBJ1-3; no definite D call. The CDR3 extends over 14 amino acids. V was cut by 2 bases and J by 3 bases, with 9 bases left in between. Germline lookup yields CDR1 SGDLS and CDR2 YYNGEE. CDR3 in DNA: TGTGCCAGCAGCGTTAATGGCCTTGGAAACACCATATATTTT. Encoded protein: CASSVNGLGNTIYF. The variable domain in full, completed from reference TRBV9 and TRBJ1-3, reads DSGVTQTPKHLITATGQRVTLRCSPRSGDLSVYWYQQSLDQGLQFLIQYYNGEERAKGNILERFSAQQFPDLHSELNLSSLELGDSALYFCASSVNGLGNTIYFGEGSWLTVV.

The chain combines TRBV5-1 with TRBJ1-4, with 7 positions matching TRBD1. This CDR3 is built from 16 residues. The germline gives CDR1 SGHRS, CDR2 YFSETQ. V was clipped by 2 bases and J by 4 bases; unmatched bases: 8. This chain's CDR3 is CASSLGDSSGNEKLFF. The CDR3 nucleotides read TGCGCCAGCAGCTTAGGGGACAGTTCCGGTAATGAAAAACTGTTTTTT.

This chain connects TRBV30 to TRBJ1-2, with TRBD1 matching 9 bases. Germline CDR1 GTSNPN, CDR2 SVGIG (reference sequence). The CDR3 is made up of 16 amino acids. The J segment lost 7 bases and the V segment lost 0 bases, leaving 12 bases of the junction unmatched. The CDR3 DNA follows: TGTGCCTGGAGTGTCCTCTTAACTACAGGGGGCGGTGGCTACACCTTC. Its translation is CAWSVLLTTGGGGYTF. The full variable domain, in which reference TRBV30 and TRBJ1-2 provide the parts outside the CDR3, is SQTIHQWPATLVQPVGSPLSLECTVEGTSNPNLYWYRQAAGRGLQLLFYSVGIGQISSEVPQNLSASRPQDRQFILSSKKLLLSDSGFYLCAWSVLLTTGGGGYTFGSGTRLTVV.

The chain recombines TRBV30 with TRBJ1-1; maybe TRBD1 (5 bases). Per germline, CDR1 GTSNPN and CDR2 SVGIG (reference sequence). This CDR3 spans 14 amino acids. Trimming pared 3 bases from V and 0 bases from J, leaving 11 bases between. CDR3 nucleotide sequence: TGTGCCTGGAGGGACATCGGCCTGAACACTGAAGCTTTCTTT. This codes for CAWRDIGLNTEAFF.

The chain employs TRBV18 and TRBJ2-5, with a possible D match to TRBD1 (5 bases). From germline, CDR1 is KGHSH and CDR2 LQKENI. The CDR3 has 18 amino acids. Trimming took 2 bases from V and 4 from J, leaving 23 bases between them. CDR3 coding DNA: TGTGCCAGCTCACCAATCGTCCAGGGATTAGGTGTACGAGAGACCCAGTACTTC. This codes for CASSPIVQGLGVRETQYF.

V gene TRBV3-1 (or the pseudogene TRBV3-2) combines with J gene TRBJ2-5, with TRBD2 as a possible D gene (5 bases). Trimming pared 1 base from V and 0 bases from J, leaving 9 bases between. CDR3 length: 15 amino acids. Germline values: CDR1 LGHDT, CDR2 YNNKEL (reference sequence). CDR3 region: CASSQAGFYQETQYF. The DNA of the CDR3 is TGTGCCAGCAGCCAAGCGGGGTTCTACCAAGAGACCCAGTACTTC.

The J gene is TRBJ1-1, the V gene TRBV19; possibly TRBD1 for D (6 bases). V was clipped by 7 bases and J by 10 bases, with 13 bases between them. The CDR3 totals 11 residues. CDR1 LNHDA and CDR2 SQIVND come from the germline V gene (reference sequence). CDR3 sequence reads: CASNRDHRAFF. In nucleotides, the CDR3 is TGTGCCAGTAACAGGGATCATAGAGCTTTCTTT.

The gene calls are TRBV19 and TRBJ2-1, with 9 bases identical to TRBD1. Germline trimming cut 4 bases from V and 9 bases from J; bases unmatched to any gene: 7. Looked up from germline, CDR1 is LNHDA and CDR2 is SQIVND (reference sequence). CDR3 size: 14 residues. CDR3 loop: CASSNRQGVGEQFF. Here the CDR3 DNA reads TGTGCCAGTAGTAACCGACAGGGGGTGGGTGAGCAGTTCTTC.

This chain uses TRBV9 with TRBJ1-1; 8 nucleotides line up with TRBD1. This CDR3 region has 14 residues. V lost 3 bases, J lost 10 bases, and 11 bases stayed unmatched. Per germline, CDR1 SGDLS and CDR2 YYNGEE. CDR3 nucleotide sequence: TGTGCCAGCAGCGCCGGACAGGGAGGGATTGTAGCTTTCTTT. Its protein product is CASSAGQGGIVAFF.

The CDR3 loop is CASSILAGEQFF. CDR3 DNA: TGTGCCAGTAGTATACTAGCGGGTGAGCAGTTCTTC. The V and J genes are TRBV19 and TRBJ2-1; 8 bases map to TRBD2. Germline-derived CDR1 and CDR2 are LNHDA and SQIVND (reference sequence). This CDR3 contains 12 residues. With 2 bases clipped from V and 9 bases from J, the junction kept 0 bases outside the gene matches. Drawing the rest from reference TRBV19 and TRBJ2-1, the complete variable domain is DGGITQSPKYLFRKEGQNVTLSCEQNLNHDAMYWYRQDPGQGLRLIYYSQIVNDFQKGDIAEGYSVSREKKESFPLTVTSAQKNPTAFYLCASSILAGEQFFGPGTRLTVL.

The J gene is TRBJ1-2, the V gene TRBV12-3 or TRBV12-4, with D unclear. The CDR3 totals 12 residues. V lost 4 bases and J lost 5, with 8 bases in between. The CDR3 nucleotides read TGTGCCAGCAGTTGGGGAGTGTATGGCTACACCTTC. This codes for CASSWGVYGYTF.

The chain carries TRBV27 and TRBJ1-2; 8 bases agree with TRBD1. Germline lookup yields CDR1 MNHEY and CDR2 SMNVEV (reference sequence). The V segment lost 9 bases and the J segment 4 bases; nucleotides outside the gene matches: 7. The CDR3 covers 13 residues. In DNA, the CDR3 is TGTGCCAGACAGGGGGTTGAGGCCTATGGCTACACCTTC. Amino acid sequence: CARQGVEAYGYTF.

The rearrangement links TRBV19 to TRBJ1-5, with D tentatively TRBD1 (5 bases). Germline lookup yields CDR1 LNHDA and CDR2 SQIVND (reference sequence). CDR3 size: 13 residues. With 11 bases removed from V and 6 bases from J, the gap between germline ends came to 17 bases. This CDR3 is CASNGGTSQPQHF. CDR3 nucleotide sequence: TGTGCCTCTAACGGGGGGACCAGTCAGCCCCAGCATTTT.

In this sample, this clone turned up a few times. J is TRBJ2-7 and V is TRBV19; TRBD2 is a possible D gene (6 bases). CDR1 is LNHDA, CDR2 SQIVND, per germline (reference sequence). The CDR3 totals 13 residues. V lost 6 bases, J lost 1 base, and 10 bases lay in between. CDR3 sequence (DNA): TGTGCCAGTAGCCAGGAGGGGTCCTACGAGCAGTACTTC. Protein: CASSQEGSYEQYF.

V gene TRBV7-3 combines with J gene TRBJ2-1, with a weak D call TRBD2 (6 bases). V was cut by 4 bases and J by 5 bases, with 15 bases left in between. CDR1 SGHTA and CDR2 FQGTGA come from the germline V gene. This CDR3 is 15 amino acids long. CDR3: CASSSSPASDNEQFF. Here the CDR3 DNA reads TGTGCCAGCAGCTCCTCCCCGGCTAGCGACAATGAGCAGTTCTTC.

The chain joins TRBV7-2 to TRBJ2-5; D is possibly TRBD2 (6 bases). This CDR3 comprises 16 residues. Germline assignment: CDR1 SGHTA and CDR2 FQGNSA. The V end was cut by 4 bases, the J end by 5 bases, with 20 bases between. The CDR3 nucleotides read TGTGCCAGCAGCTATGCGGGACGGCAAGATGGGGAGACCCAGTACTTC. Amino acid sequence: CASSYAGRQDGETQYF.

V is TRBV5-6 and J is TRBJ1-2; D perhaps matches TRBD1 (5 bases). This CDR3 has 16 residues. CDR1 is SGHDT, CDR2 YYEEEE, per germline. With 3 bases removed from V and 1 base from J, the gap between germline ends came to 16 bases. CDR3 protein: CASSWVGQGINYGYTF. The CDR3 DNA sequence: TGTGCCAGCAGCTGGGTCGGCCAGGGAATTAACTATGGCTACACCTTC.

The genes are TRBV9 and TRBJ2-2; 12 nucleotides agree with TRBD2. The germline CDR1 and CDR2 sequences are SGDLS and YYNGEE. This CDR3 comprises 18 residues. V lost 3 bases, J lost 5 bases, and 11 bases stayed unmatched. CDR3 sequence reads: CASSGGLAGHGGTGELFF. The DNA of the CDR3 is TGTGCCAGCAGCGGCGGACTAGCGGGGCACGGGGGGACCGGGGAGCTGTTTTTT.

The chain carries TRBV7-8 and TRBJ2-5, with TRBD2 matching over 10 bases. The germline gives CDR1 SGHVS, CDR2 FQNEAQ. The J segment lost 5 bases and the V segment lost 3 bases, leaving 12 bases of the junction unmatched. The CDR3 has 17 amino acids. CDR3 DNA: TGTGCCAGCAGCTTCTACCCAAAGCGGGGGGGCCTCGAGACCCAGTACTTC. Its translation is CASSFYPKRGGLETQYF.

The rearrangement joins TRBV12-5 to TRBJ1-3, with TRBD1 matching over 10 bases. Per the germline V gene, CDR1 is LGHNT and CDR2 is FRNRAP. This CDR3 has 18 amino acids. Germline trimming cut 3 bases from V and 0 bases from J; bases unmatched to any gene: 8. The CDR3 loop is CASGLRGQGSSSGNTIYF. In nucleotides, the CDR3 is TGTGCTAGTGGTTTACGGGGACAGGGGAGCAGCTCTGGAAACACCATATATTTT.

V usage is TRBV7-2 and J usage is TRBJ1-1, with a weak D call TRBD1 (6 bases). V shed 6 bases and J shed 0 bases, with 14 bases lying between them. This CDR3 contains 15 residues. The germline gives CDR1 SGHTA, CDR2 FQGNSA. The CDR3 here is CASRPLDRLNTEAFF. CDR3 sequence (DNA): TGTGCCAGCAGGCCCCTCGACAGGCTGAACACTGAAGCTTTCTTT. The full variable domain, its missing parts supplied by reference TRBV7-2 and TRBJ1-1, is GAGVSQSPSNKVTEKGKDVELRCDPISGHTALYWYRQSLGQGLEFLIYFQGNSAPDKSGLPSDRFSAERTGGSVSTLTIQRTQQEDSAVYLCASRPLDRLNTEAFFGQGTRLTVV.

This clone was observed a single time. This sequence joins TRBV21-1 and TRBJ1-2; TRBD1 was called by the table and not checked on the DNA. TRBV21-1 is a listed pseudogene. There are 16 residues in the CDR3. CDR3 sequence: CASSRRGQGEWYGYTF. CDR3 nucleotide sequence: TGTGCCAGCAGCAGAAGGGGACAGGGGGAGTGGTATGGCTACACCTTC.